This is a list of T cell receptor beta chains from one sample in a study of T cell responses to AZD1222 COVID-19 vaccine. Only in-frame clones appear in the TCRdb table, and some are missing; sequencing was by immunoSEQ multiplex PCR. The table lists 150,000 to 200,000 clones, roughly 94% of them singletons. Sequencing used peripheral blood, obtained 28 days after the second AZD1222 dose. Receptor source: an adult who received the AZD1222 COVID-19 vaccine. The conserved cysteine and the conserved F or W are not part of the CDR3 here.

TRBJ2-4,TRBV2,ASSEWKNIQY
TRBJ1-1,TRBV11-1,ASSLTEFNTEAF
TRBJ1-2,TRBV29-1,SYLNRGGGYT
TRBJ2-3,TRBV4-2,ASSQEKERVNTQY
TRBJ1-3,TRBV6-5,ASNPRGSGNTIY
TRBJ1-2,TRBV7-7,ASSLGQTGYT
TRBJ2-4,TRBV11-2,ASSLQWEAKNIQY
TRBJ1-2,TRBV7-2,ASSLIQGALFGYT
TRBJ1-6,TRBV3-1/TRBV3-2,ASSPTSGNSPLH
TRBJ1-5,TRBV3-1/TRBV3-2,ASSREQGRQPQH
TRBJ1-5,TRBV7-9,ASSSGYSNQPQH
TRBJ2-3,TRBV5-4,ASSLAGDRLKDTQY
TRBJ2-5,TRBV21-1,ASSKGKGWGETQY
TRBJ2-4,TRBV18,ASSPPSGQGGIQY
TRBJ2-1,TRBV7-3,ASSLRAGRSNEQF
TRBJ2-1,TRBV3-1/TRBV3-2,ASSHGASGRFHEQF
TRBJ1-5,TRBV24-1,ATSDPRSRDTDNQPQH
TRBJ2-3,TRBV7-9,ASSLANSGRANDTQY
TRBJ1-5,TRBV6-2/TRBV6-3,ASSSSTANQPQH
TRBJ2-3,TRBV19,ATIDGGTGDTQY
TRBJ2-5,TRBV11-2,ASSPPGLATKETQY
TRBJ1-6,TRBV2,ASSEDLGAFSPLH
TRBJ2-2,TRBV28,AAGRITGELF
TRBJ1-4,TRBV5-4,AKEQRWKLF
TRBJ1-6,TRBV5-8,ASSSWTPNSPLH
TRBJ1-3,TRBV3-1/TRBV3-2,ASSQHETITDSGNTIY
TRBJ2-7,TRBV3-1/TRBV3-2,ASSQEGELAPPYEQY
TRBJ1-5,TRBV18,ASSPPGKAGGQPQH
TRBJ1-3,TRBV28,ASSYRSGNTIY
TRBJ1-2,TRBV19,ASSLGQGGYT
TRBJ1-5,TRBV28,ASSPSGTGGFSNQPQH
TRBJ1-6,TRBV7-2,ASSLATQGVGSPLH
TRBJ2-3,TRBV6-5,ASTTRSGGDTQY
TRBJ2-1,TRBV7-9,ASCGVGTPHNEQF
TRBJ1-1,TRBV5-1,ASSLGVRRTEAF
TRBJ2-5,TRBV9,ASSVVDWETQY
TRBJ1-2,TRBV20-1,SAIDSPNYGYT
TRBJ2-7,TRBV5-1,ASSLLHNFPGQVYEQY
TRBJ2-1,TRBV19,ASTPGGASDAQF
TRBJ2-2,TRBV4-2,ASSPLVGNTGELF
TRBJ1-5,TRBV5-5,ASTEGGPYSNQPQH
TRBJ2-1,TRBV15,ATSGGGAGLGSYEQF
TRBJ1-1,TRBV27,ASSSRENTEAF
TRBJ1-1,TRBV27,ASSLIGGPAF
TRBJ1-1,TRBV11-2,ASNPIMSNGGYGF
TRBJ2-3,TRBV7-9,ASSSGGPIGTDTQY
TRBJ2-3,TRBV6-6,ASSKREADTQY
TRBJ1-2,TRBV5-4,ASSLDGNYGYT